This T cell receptor beta chain was obtained from a study of blood T cell repertoires in COVID-19. Study-wide background: The United States, Italy and Spain supplied acute and convalescent COVID-19 samples. PBMCs, B-cell-depleted T cells, or T cells were the source of the cDNA or gDNA that made up the material.

Original handling: Estimation of nucleated cell counts relied on the amplification of reference gene primers. The method was immunoSEQ multiplex PCR; TCRdb's version includes in-frame clones alone and lacks a portion of them. The V and J calls and the clone size are those of that table, but D and trimming were determined from the DNA. The table has over 250,000 clones, approximately 88% seen once; the top ten hold about 10%. Sequencing was carried out using peripheral blood. The source is a woman in her 70s with COVID-19, enrolled during active disease.

CDR3: CASTLELLAGGDEQYF. The DNA of the CDR3 is TGCGCCAGCACCCTGGAACTACTAGCGGGAGGTGACGAGCAGTACTTC. The chain combines TRBV4-1 with TRBJ2-7; 12 bases line up with TRBD2. J was trimmed by 5 bases and V by 7 bases; bases with no gene match: 12. Germline loops: CDR1 MGHRA, CDR2 YSYEKL. The CDR3 sequence is 16 residues long.